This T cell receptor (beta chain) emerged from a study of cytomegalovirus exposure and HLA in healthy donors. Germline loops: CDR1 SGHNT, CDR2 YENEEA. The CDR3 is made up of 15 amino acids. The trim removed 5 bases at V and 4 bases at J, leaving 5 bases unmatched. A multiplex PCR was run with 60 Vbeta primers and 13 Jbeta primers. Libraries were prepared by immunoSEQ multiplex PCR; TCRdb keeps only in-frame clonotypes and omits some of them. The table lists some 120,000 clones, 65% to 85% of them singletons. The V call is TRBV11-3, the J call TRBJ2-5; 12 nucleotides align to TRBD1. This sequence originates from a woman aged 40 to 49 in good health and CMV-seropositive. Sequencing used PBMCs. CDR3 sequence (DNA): TGTGCCAGCAGCCCTGCGGGACAGGGGGCAGAGACCCAGTACTTC. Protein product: CASSPAGQGAETQYF.